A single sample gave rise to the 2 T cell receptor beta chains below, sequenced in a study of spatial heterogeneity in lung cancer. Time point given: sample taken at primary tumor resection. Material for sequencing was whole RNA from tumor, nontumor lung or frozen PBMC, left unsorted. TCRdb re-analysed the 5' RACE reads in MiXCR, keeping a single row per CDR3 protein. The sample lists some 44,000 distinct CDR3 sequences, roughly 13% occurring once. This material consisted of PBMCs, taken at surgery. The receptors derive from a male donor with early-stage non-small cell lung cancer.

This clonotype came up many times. CDR3 nucleotide sequence: TGTGCCAGCAGTATATCCTACGAGCAGTACTTC. It translates to CASSISYEQYF. The chain recombines TRBV6-2 or TRBV6-3 with TRBJ2-7; D unresolved. CDR3 length: 11 amino acids. V was clipped by 5 bases and J by 1 base, with 3 bases between them. Germline V lookup: CDR1 MNHEY, CDR2 SVGEGT.

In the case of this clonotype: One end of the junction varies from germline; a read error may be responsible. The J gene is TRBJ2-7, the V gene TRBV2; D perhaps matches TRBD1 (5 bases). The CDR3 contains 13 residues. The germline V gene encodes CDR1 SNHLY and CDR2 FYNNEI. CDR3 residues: CVSSPSQGREQYF. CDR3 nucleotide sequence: TGTGTCAGCAGTCCCTCCCAGGGTAGGGAGCAGTACTTC.